This T cell receptor (beta chain) was sequenced during a study of CD8 T cells in ankylosing spondylitis. Overall study results and limits: Clones linked to disease were reported to show significant enrichment in matched ankylosing spondylitis synovial fluid. Ankylosing spondylitis blood appeared to carry a characteristic TCR beta motif of 7 or 8 highly homologous variants. In the blood and synovial fluid of reactive arthritis, some motif variants had been previously reported.

Molecular-barcoded quantitative 5'-RACE produced these TCR beta libraries. TCRdb itself ran the 5' RACE reads through MiXCR, one entry per CDR3 protein. Altogether approximately 200,000 distinct CDR3 sequences are present, roughly 12% being singletons, with the ten largest covering approximately 15%. This clonotype showed up just a few times. Its specificity is not known. Unmatched junction bases numbered 11, after V lost 6 bases and J lost 5 bases. CDR3 length equals 16 residues. CDR1 MNHEY and CDR2 SMNVEV come from the germline V gene (reference sequence). This chain connects TRBV27 to TRBJ2-7; 12 bases agree with TRBD2. The source of this sequence is a male donor with ankylosing spondylitis or in good health (not recorded which). The sequencing input was blood, either unsorted or a sorted T cell fraction (not recorded which). CDR3: CASSPLAGGPGNEQYF. The CDR3 DNA is TGTGCCAGCAGCCCCCTAGCGGGGGGGCCTGGTAACGAGCAGTACTTC.